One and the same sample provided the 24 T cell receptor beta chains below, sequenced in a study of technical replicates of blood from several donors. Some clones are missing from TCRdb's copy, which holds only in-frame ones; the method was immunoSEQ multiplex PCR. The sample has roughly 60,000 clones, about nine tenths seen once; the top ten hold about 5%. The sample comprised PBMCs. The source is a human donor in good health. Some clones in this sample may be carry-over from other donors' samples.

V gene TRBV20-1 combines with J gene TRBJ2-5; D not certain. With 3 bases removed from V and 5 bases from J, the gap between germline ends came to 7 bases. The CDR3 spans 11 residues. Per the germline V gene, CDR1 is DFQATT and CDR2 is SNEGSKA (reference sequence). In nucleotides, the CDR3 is TGCAGTGCTAGGATCGGGGAGACCCAGTACTTC. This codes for CSARIGETQYF.

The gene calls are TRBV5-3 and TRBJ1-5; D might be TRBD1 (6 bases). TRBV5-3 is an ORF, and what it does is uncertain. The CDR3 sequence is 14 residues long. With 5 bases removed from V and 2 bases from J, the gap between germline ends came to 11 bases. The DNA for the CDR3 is TGTGCCAGAAGTAGCAGGGGTTGCAATCAGCCCCAGCATTTT. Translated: CARSSRGCNQPQHF.

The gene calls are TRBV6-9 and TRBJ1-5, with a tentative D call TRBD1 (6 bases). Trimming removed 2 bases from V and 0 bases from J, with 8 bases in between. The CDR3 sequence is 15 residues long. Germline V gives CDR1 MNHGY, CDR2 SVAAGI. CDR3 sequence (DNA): TGTGCCAGCAGTTATCAGGACAGTAGCAATCAGCCCCAGCATTTT. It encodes CASSYQDSSNQPQHF.

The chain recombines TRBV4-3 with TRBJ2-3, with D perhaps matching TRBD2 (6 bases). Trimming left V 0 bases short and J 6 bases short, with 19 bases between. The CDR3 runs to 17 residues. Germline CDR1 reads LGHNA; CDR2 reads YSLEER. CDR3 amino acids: CASSQDVLQPGGDTQYF. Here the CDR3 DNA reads TGCGCCAGCAGCCAAGACGTTCTTCAACCCGGAGGGGATACGCAGTATTTT.

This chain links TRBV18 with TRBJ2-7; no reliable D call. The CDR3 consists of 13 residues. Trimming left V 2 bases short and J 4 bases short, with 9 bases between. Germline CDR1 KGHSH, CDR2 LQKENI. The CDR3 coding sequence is TGTGCCAGCTCACCAATATACGGGTACGAGCAGTACTTC. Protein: CASSPIYGYEQYF.

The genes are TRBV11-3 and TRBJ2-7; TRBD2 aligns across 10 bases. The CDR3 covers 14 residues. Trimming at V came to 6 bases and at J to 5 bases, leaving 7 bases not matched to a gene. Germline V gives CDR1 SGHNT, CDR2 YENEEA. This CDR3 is CASSPSGRLNEQYF. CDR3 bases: TGTGCCAGCAGTCCTAGCGGGAGATTGAACGAGCAGTACTTC.

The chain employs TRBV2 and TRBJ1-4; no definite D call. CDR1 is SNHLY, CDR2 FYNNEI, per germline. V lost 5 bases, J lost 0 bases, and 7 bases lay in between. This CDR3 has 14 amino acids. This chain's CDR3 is CASSKLATNEKLFF. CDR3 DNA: TGTGCCAGCAGTAAACTCGCAACTAATGAAAAACTGTTTTTT.

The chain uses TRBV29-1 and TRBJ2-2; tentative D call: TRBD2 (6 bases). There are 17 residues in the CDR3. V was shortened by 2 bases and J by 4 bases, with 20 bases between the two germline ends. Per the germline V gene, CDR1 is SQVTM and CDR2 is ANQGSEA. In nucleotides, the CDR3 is TGCAGCGTTGAATTGCGGGGTGCGGGGCGGGCCACCGGGGAGCTGTTTTTT. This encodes CSVELRGAGRATGELFF.

The CDR3 protein is CASSPSSISVNTEAFF. In nucleotides, the CDR3 is TGTGCCAGCTCACCAAGTTCGATCTCGGTGAACACTGAAGCTTTCTTT. The gene calls are TRBV18 and TRBJ1-1; no clear D gene. The V end lost 2 bases, the J end lost 0 bases, and 13 bases lay between the germline ends. The length of the CDR3 is 16 residues. CDR1 is KGHSH, CDR2 LQKENI, per germline.

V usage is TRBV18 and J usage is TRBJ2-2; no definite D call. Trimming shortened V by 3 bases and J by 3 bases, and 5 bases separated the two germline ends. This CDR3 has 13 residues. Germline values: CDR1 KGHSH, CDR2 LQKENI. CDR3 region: CASSPGDTGELFF. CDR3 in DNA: TGTGCCAGCTCACCCGGAGACACCGGGGAGCTGTTTTTT.

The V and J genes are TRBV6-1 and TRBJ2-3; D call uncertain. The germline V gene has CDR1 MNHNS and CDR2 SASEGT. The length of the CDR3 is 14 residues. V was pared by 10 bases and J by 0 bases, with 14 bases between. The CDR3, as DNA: TGTGCCACACAAATTCTACAGAGCACAGATACGCAGTATTTT. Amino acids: CATQILQSTDTQYF.

The CDR3 is CASSETGQGHGYTF. For the CDR3, the DNA is TGTGCCAGCAGTGAGACGGGACAGGGACATGGCTACACCTTC. The chain recombines TRBV25-1 with TRBJ1-2, with 9 bases aligning to TRBD1. In germline, CDR1 is MGHDK, CDR2 SYGVNS. V was pared by 3 bases and J by 6 bases, with 5 bases of the junction left unmatched. The CDR3 extends over 14 amino acids.

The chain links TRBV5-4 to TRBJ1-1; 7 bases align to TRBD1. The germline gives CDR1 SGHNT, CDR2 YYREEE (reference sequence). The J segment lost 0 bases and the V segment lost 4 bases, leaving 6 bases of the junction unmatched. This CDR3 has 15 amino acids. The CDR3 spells CASSNRDRLNTEAFF. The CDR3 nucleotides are TGTGCCAGCAGCAACCGGGACAGATTGAACACTGAAGCTTTCTTT.

DNA for the CDR3: TGCGCCAGCAGCCAAAGTCCGCCGGGAGGGGGCCGTGGCTACACCTTC. As protein: CASSQSPPGGGRGYTF. This chain connects TRBV4-1 to TRBJ1-2; 7 bases align to TRBD1. The V gene's germline CDR1 is MGHRA and CDR2 YSYEKL. J gave up 7 bases and V 2 bases, and 13 bases lay outside the gene matches. The CDR3 contains 16 residues.

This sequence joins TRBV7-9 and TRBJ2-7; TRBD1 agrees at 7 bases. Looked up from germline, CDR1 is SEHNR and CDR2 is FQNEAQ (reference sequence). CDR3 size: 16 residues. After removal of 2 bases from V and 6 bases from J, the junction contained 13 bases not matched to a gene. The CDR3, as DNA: TGTGCCAGCAGCTTATTCCGGGACAGAGGGAAGGCCGAGCAGTACTTC. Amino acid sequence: CASSLFRDRGKAEQYF.

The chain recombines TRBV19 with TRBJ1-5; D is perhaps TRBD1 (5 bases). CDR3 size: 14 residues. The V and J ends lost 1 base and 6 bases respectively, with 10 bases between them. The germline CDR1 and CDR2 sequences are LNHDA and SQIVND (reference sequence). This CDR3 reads CASSIVRVGQPQHF. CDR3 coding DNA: TGTGCCAGTAGTATAGTCAGGGTAGGTCAGCCCCAGCATTTT.

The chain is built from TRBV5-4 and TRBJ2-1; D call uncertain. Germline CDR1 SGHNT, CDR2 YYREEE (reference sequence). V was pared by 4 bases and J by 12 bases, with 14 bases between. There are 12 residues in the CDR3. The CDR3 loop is CASSPRLGWQFF. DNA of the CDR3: TGTGCCAGCAGCCCCCGGCTAGGCTGGCAGTTCTTC.

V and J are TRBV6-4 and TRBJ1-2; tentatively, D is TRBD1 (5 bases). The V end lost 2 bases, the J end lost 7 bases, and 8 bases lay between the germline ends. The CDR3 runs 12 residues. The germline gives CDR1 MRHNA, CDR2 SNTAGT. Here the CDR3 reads CASSDRGGGYTF. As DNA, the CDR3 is TGTGCCAGCAGTGACAGGGGAGGTGGCTACACCTTC.

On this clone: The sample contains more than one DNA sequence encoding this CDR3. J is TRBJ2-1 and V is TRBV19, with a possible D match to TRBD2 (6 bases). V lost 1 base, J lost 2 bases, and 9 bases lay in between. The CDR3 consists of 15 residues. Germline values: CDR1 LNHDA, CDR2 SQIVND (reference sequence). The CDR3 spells CASSIASGPYNEQFF. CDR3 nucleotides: TGTGCCAGTAGTATAGCAAGCGGGCCCTACAATGAGCAGTTCTTC.

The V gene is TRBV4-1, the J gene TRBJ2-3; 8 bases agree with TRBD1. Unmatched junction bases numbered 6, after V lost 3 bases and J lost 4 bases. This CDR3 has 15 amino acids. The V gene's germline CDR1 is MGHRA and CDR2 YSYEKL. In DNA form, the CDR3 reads TGCGCCAGCAGCCAGGCACAGGGGGTCTCAGATACGCAGTATTTT. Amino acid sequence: CASSQAQGVSDTQYF.

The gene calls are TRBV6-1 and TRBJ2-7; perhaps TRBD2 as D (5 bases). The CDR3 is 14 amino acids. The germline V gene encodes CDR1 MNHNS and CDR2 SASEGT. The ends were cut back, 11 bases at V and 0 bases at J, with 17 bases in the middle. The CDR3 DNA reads TGTGCCGCCTCCCTTAGCGCAGACTCCTACGAGCAGTACTTC. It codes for CAASLSADSYEQYF.

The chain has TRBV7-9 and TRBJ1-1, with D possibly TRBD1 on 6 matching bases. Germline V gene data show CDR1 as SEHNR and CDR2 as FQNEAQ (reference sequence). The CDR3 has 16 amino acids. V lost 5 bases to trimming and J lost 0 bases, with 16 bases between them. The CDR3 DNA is TGTGCCAGCAGCCAAGACAGGTTAGGGGTGAACACTGAAGCTTTCTTT. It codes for CASSQDRLGVNTEAFF.

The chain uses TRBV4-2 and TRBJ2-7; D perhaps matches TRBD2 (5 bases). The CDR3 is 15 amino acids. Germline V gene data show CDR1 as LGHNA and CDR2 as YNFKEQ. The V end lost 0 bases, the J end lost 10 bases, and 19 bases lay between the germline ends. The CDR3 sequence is CASSQDLAKGFEQYF. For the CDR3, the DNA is TGTGCCAGCAGCCAAGATTTAGCGAAGGGATTCGAACAGTACTTC.

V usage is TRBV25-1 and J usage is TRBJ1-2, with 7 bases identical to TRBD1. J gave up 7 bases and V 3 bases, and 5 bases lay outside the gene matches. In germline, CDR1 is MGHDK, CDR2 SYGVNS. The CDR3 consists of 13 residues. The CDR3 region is CASSDRQGFGYTF. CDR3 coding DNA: TGTGCCAGCAGTGATAGACAGGGCTTTGGCTACACCTTC.